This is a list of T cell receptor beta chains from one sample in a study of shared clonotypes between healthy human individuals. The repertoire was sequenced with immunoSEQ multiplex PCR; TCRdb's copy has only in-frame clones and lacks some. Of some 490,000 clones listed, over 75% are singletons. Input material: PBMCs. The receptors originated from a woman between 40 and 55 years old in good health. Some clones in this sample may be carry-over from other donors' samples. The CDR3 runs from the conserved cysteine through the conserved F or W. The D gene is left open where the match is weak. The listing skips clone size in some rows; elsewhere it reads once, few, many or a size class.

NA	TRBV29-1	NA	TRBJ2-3	CSGDRWGTDTQYF	TGCAGCGGAGATAGGTGGGGCACAGATACGCAGTATTTT
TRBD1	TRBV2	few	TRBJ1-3	CASSETGAGNTIYF	TGTGCCAGCAGTGAAACAGGGGCTGGAAACACCATATATTTT
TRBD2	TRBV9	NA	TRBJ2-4	CASSPSGLAGDDLHKNIQYF	TGTGCCAGCAGCCCATCGGGACTAGCGGGAGATGACCTCCATAAAAACATTCAGTACTTC
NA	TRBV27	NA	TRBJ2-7	CASSLSSTGWGYYEQYF	TGTGCCAGCAGTTTATCATCTACAGGGTGGGGTTACTACGAGCAGTACTTC
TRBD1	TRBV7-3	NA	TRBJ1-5	CASSSAGGQPQHF	TGTGCCAGCAGCTCCGCAGGGGGCCAGCCCCAGCATTTT
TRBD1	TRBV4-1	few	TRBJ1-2	CASSQNRGSDGYTF	TGCGCCAGCAGCCAAAACAGGGGGTCGGATGGCTACACCTTC
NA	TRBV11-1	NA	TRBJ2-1	CASTRSDNEQFF	TGTGCCAGCACTAGGAGCGACAATGAGCAGTTCTTC
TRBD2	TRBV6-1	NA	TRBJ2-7	CASSRTAGAGYEQYF	TGTGCCAGCAGTCGAACGGCGGGAGCGGGATACGAGCAGTACTTC
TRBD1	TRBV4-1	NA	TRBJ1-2	CASSQARDSNYGYTF	TGCGCCAGCAGCCAAGCCCGGGACAGTAACTATGGCTACACCTTC
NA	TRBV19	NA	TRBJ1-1	CASSISGQMNTEAFF	TGTGCCAGTAGTATTTCCGGGCAGATGAACACTGAAGCTTTCTTT
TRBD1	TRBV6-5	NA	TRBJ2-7	CASSWDRGPYEQYF	TGTGCCAGCAGTTGGGACAGGGGACCCTACGAGCAGTACTTC
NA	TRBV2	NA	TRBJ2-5	CASSDLGRETQYF	TGTGCCAGCAGCGATCTAGGGCGGGAGACCCAGTACTTC
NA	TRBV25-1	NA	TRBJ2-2	CASSDGRFGTGELFF	TGTGCCAGCAGTGACGGTAGATTTGGCACCGGGGAGCTGTTTTTT
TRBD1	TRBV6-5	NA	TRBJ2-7	CASSSPGQGSYEQYF	TGTGCCAGCAGTTCCCCGGGACAGGGGTCCTACGAGCAGTACTTC
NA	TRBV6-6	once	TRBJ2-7	CASRTPSAYEQYF	TGTGCCAGCAGAACCCCCAGCGCGTACGAGCAGTACTTC
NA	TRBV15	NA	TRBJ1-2	CATSRDRSGNYGYTF	TGTGCCACCAGCAGAGATCGTTCAGGGAACTATGGCTACACCTTC
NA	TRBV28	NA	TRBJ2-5	CASSFPWETQYF	TGTGCCAGCAGCTTTCCCTGGGAGACCCAGTACTTC
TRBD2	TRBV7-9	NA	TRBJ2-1	CASSLGTSGRSNYNEQFF	TGTGCCAGCAGCTTAGGGACTAGCGGGAGGTCGAATTACAATGAGCAGTTCTTC
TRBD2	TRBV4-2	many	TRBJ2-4	CASSPWTSGSSAKNIQYF	TGTGCCAGCAGCCCCTGGACTAGCGGGAGTTCAGCCAAAAACATTCAGTACTTC
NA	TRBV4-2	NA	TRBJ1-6	CASSQGRNNSPLHF	TGTGCCAGCAGCCAAGGGCGTAATAATTCACCCCTCCACTTT
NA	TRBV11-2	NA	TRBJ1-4	CASSLDRRQTATNEKLFF	TGTGCCAGCAGCTTAGATAGGAGACAAACAGCAACTAATGAAAAACTGTTTTTT
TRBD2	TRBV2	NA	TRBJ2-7	CASSASGLAGDEQYF	TGTGCCAGCAGTGCTTCGGGACTAGCGGGAGACGAGCAGTACTTC
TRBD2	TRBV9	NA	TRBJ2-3	CASSVGSSGRITDTQYF	TGTGCCAGCAGCGTAGGGTCTAGCGGGAGGATCACAGATACGCAGTATTTT
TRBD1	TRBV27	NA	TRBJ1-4	CASSSPRQGGEKLFF	TGTGCCAGCAGTTCACCTCGACAGGGAGGTGAAAAACTGTTTTTT
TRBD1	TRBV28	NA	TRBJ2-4	CAGRGPGTIQYF	TGTGCCGGCAGGGGGCCAGGGACAATTCAGTACTTC
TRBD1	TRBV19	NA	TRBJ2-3	CASRTGASTDTQYF	TGTGCCAGTAGAACAGGGGCCTCCACAGATACGCAGTATTTT
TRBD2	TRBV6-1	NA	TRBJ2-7	CASSETSGITYEQYF	TGTGCCAGCAGCGAGACTAGCGGGATAACCTACGAGCAGTACTTC
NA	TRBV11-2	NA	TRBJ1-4	CASSLTTGTEKLFF	TGTGCCAGCAGCTTAACCACCGGGACAGAAAAACTGTTTTTT
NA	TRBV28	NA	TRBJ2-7	CASSLRGGRVEQYF	TGTGCCAGCAGTTTAAGGGGGGGTAGAGTCGAGCAGTACTTC
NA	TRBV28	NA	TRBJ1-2	CASSLGPWGYTF	TGTGCCAGCAGTTTAGGGCCCTGGGGCTACACCTTC
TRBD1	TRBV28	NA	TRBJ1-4	CASSAAGGEKLFF	TGTGCCAGCAGTGCGGCAGGGGGAGAAAAACTGTTTTTT
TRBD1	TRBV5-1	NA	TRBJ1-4	CASSRQGSTNEKLFF	TGCGCCAGCAGCCGACAGGGCTCAACTAATGAAAAACTGTTTTTT
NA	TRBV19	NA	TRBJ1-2	CASSPGAGYGYGYTF	TGTGCCAGTTCCCCAGGGGCGGGGTACGGCTATGGCTACACCTTC
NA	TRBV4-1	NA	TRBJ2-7	CASSQESRSYEQYF	TGCGCCAGCAGCCAAGAATCTCGCTCCTACGAGCAGTACTTC
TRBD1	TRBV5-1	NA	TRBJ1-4	CASSSGQGVAKLFF	TGCGCCAGCAGCTCGGGACAGGGGGTTGCAAAACTGTTTTTT
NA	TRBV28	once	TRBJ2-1	CTRGGSYNEQFF	TGTACCCGAGGGGGTTCCTACAATGAGCAGTTCTTC
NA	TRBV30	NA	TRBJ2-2	CAWSVLGNRPGELFF	TGTGCCTGGAGTGTACTGGGGAACAGACCCGGGGAGCTGTTTTTT
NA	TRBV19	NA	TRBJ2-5	CASSIRGETQYF	TGTGCCAGTAGTATAAGGGGAGAGACCCAGTACTTC
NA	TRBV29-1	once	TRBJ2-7	CSVVGTGTYEQYF	TGCAGCGTTGTAGGGACCGGGACCTACGAGCAGTACTTC
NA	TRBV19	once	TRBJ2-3	CASNPGRTDTQYF	TGTGCCAGTAATCCAGGTCGCACAGATACGCAGTATTTT
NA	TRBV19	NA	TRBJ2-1	CASSTRWGSGEQFF	TGTGCCAGTAGTACCCGTTGGGGAAGCGGTGAGCAGTTCTTC
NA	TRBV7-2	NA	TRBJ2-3	CASSPKRDTQYF	TGTGCCAGCAGCCCCAAAAGAGATACGCAGTATTTT
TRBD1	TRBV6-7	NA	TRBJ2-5	CASSYKTGSAETQYF	TGTGCCAGCAGTTACAAGACAGGGAGCGCAGAGACCCAGTACTTC
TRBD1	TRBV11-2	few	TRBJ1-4	CASSLDLGTGATGLFF	TGTGCCAGCAGCTTAGATCTTGGGACAGGGGCGACAGGACTGTTTTTT
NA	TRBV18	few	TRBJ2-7	CASSPPVARVYEQYF	TGTGCCAGCTCACCACCGGTGGCCAGGGTCTACGAGCAGTACTTC
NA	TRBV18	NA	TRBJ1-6	CASSPQVGGSYNSPLHF	TGTGCCAGCTCACCACAGGTGGGGGGTTCCTATAATTCACCCCTCCACTTT
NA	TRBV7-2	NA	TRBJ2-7	CASSLGWGPHSYEQYF	TGTGCCAGCAGCTTAGGATGGGGACCACACTCCTACGAGCAGTACTTC
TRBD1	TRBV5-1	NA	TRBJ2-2	CASSLGTGPNTGELFF	TGCGCCAGCAGCTTGGGGACAGGGCCGAACACCGGGGAGCTGTTTTTT
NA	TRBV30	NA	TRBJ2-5	CAWSAGGETQYF	TGTGCCTGGAGTGCGGGTGGGGAGACCCAGTACTTC
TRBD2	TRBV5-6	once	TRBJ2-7	CASRPGLAGEVEQYF	TGTGCCAGCAGACCCGGACTAGCGGGAGAGGTCGAGCAGTACTTC
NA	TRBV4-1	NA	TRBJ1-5	CASSQEQTGSQPQHF	TGCGCCAGCAGCCAAGAACAGACGGGGAGTCAGCCCCAGCATTTT
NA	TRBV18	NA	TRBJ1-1	CASSPGQQANTEAFF	TGTGCCAGCTCACCAGGCCAACAGGCGAACACTGAAGCTTTCTTT
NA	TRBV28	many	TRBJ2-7	CASSLDFSRSYEQYF	TGTGCCAGCAGTTTAGATTTTAGCCGTTCCTACGAGCAGTACTTC
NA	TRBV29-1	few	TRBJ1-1	CSVGRVGKGEAFF	TGCAGCGTTGGGAGGGTGGGGAAGGGTGAAGCTTTCTTT
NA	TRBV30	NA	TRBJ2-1	CAWSPGGGYNEQFF	TGTGCCTGGAGCCCAGGGGGAGGCTACAATGAGCAGTTCTTC
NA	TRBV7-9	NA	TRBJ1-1	CASSPRQAAVNTEAFF	TGTGCCAGCAGCCCCCGCCAGGCGGCTGTGAACACTGAAGCTTTCTTT
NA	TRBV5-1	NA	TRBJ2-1	CASSLDRISYNEQFF	TGCGCCAGCAGCTTAGACAGGATATCCTACAATGAGCAGTTCTTC
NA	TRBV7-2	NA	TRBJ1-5	CASSLGAGYSNQPQHF	TGTGCCAGCAGCTTAGGGGCAGGCTATAGCAATCAGCCCCAGCATTTT
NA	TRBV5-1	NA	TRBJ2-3	CASSGSGRTDTQYF	TGCGCCAGCAGTGGATCGGGGCGCACAGATACGCAGTATTTT